The T cell receptor beta chain described here comes from a study of regulatory T cells in long-lasting Graves disease. Time point reported: newly diagnosed GD, antithyroid drugs for less than 3 months. RNA isolated from PBMCs was used to make the TCR library. As to this clonotype: A much bigger clone sits one base away, suggesting this may be a read error.

Construction of the TCR beta libraries employed iRepertoire HTBI primers in conjunction with Arm-PCR of CDR3 regions. TCRdb reprocessed the multiplex PCR reads via MiXCR and lists one record per CDR3 protein. Of 350,000 to 500,000 distinct CDR3 sequences detected, 13% to 15% appear once; the ten largest clones hold more than 15%. The CDR3 has 15 amino acids. Germline V lookup: CDR1 MNHEY, CDR2 SVGEGT. Deletions cut 0 bases from V and 6 bases from J, with 12 bases between. The sample also formed part of further work on T cells in Graves' hyperthyroidism and ophthalmopathy. As reported in that work: The HTBI set primed first-round TCR CDR3 RT-PCR.

This chain links TRBV6-2 or TRBV6-3 with TRBJ2-1, with a possible D match to TRBD1 (5 bases). The sequence was obtained from a woman aged 45-65 years with Graves disease. Sample: peripheral blood mononuclear cells (PBMCs), taken at new diagnosis, from a patient treated with antithyroid drugs. The CDR3 spells CASSYSQGSINEQFF. CDR3 DNA: TGTGCCAGCAGTTACTCCCAGGGTAGCATCAATGAGCAGTTCTTC.